This T cell receptor beta chain was captured by sequencing in a study of T cells after yellow fever vaccination. Study as a whole: Fractions of limited cellularity were prepared by means of SMART-Seq v4 Ultra Low Input.

Study-level findings and limits: By day 5 rather than day 15, the secondary response had peaked, though it was weaker.

This CDR3 is 15 amino acids long. V shed 2 bases and J shed 0 bases, with 10 bases lying between them. They built TCR cDNA with 5'RACE template switching, a step that put in a universal primer site and UMIs. TCRdb re-called the 5' RACE reads through MiXCR, storing one row per CDR3 protein. The table has about 320,000 distinct CDR3 sequences, approximately 4.3% seen once. The table lists this clonotype with many counts. The antigen is undetermined. The sequence came from a man younger than 30 who received the YFV17D yellow fever vaccine. The chain recombines TRBV12-3 or TRBV12-4 with TRBJ1-2; maybe TRBD1 (5 bases). The sample was PBMCs, taken 15 days after the yellow fever booster vaccination. CDR3 nucleotides: TGTGCCAGCAGTTTACGGGACGGAGCTAACTATGGCTACACCTTC. It yields the protein CASSLRDGANYGYTF.